A selection of T cell receptor beta chains follows, all from one sample in a study of blood T cell repertoires in COVID-19. Assay used: immunoSEQ multiplex PCR; TCRdb lists only in-frame clones, some missing. The top ten clones hold less than 11% of a sample with approximately 300,000 clones, around 86% of them seen once. Sequencing was done on a sample of PBMCs or T cells enriched from blood (not recorded which). These receptors came from a woman between 18 and 29 years old who had recovered from COVID-19. Each CDR3 is given with its conserved first and last residue. D genes are given only for firm matches. Only some rows state a clone size, as once, few, many or a class for expanded clones.

d_gene	j_gene	abundance	v_gene	CDR3nt	CDR3aa
NA	TRBJ1-4	NA	TRBV27	TGTGCCAGCAGTTTAGGAACAGGTGCAACTAATGAAAAACTGTTTTTT	CASSLGTGATNEKLFF
NA	TRBJ1-5	NA	TRBV9	TGTGCCAGCAGCCCCACAGTGAATCAGCCCCAGCATTTT	CASSPTVNQPQHF
NA	TRBJ1-2	few	TRBV5-6	TGTGCCAGCAGCTTGATATTATGGGAGGGTGGCTACACCTTC	CASSLILWEGGYTF
TRBD1	TRBJ1-2	NA	TRBV30	TGTGCCTGGTGGACAGGGTCCAACTATGGCTACACCTTC	CAWWTGSNYGYTF
NA	TRBJ2-6	NA	TRBV6-2/TRBV6-3	TGTGCCAGCAGTTTATCAGGATCTGGGGCCAACGTCCTGACTTTC	CASSLSGSGANVLTF
NA	TRBJ1-6	NA	TRBV7-3	TGTGCCAGCAGACTCACGCGGGATTCACCCCTCCACTTT	CASRLTRDSPLHF
NA	TRBJ2-2	NA	TRBV27	TGTGCCAGCAGCCTACCGTGGCAGGGCGCGGTCGGGGAGCTGTTTTTT	CASSLPWQGAVGELFF
TRBD1	TRBJ1-6	once	TRBV6-5	TGTGCCAGCAGACCAGGGGGCCTGGGCGAATCACCCCTCCACTTT	CASRPGGLGESPLHF
NA	TRBJ1-2	once	TRBV5-6	TGTGCCAGCAGTAGGGACACGGGCTACACCTTC	CASSRDTGYTF
NA	TRBJ1-1	NA	TRBV11-2	TGTGCCAGCAGCTCGCAGGGGTGGACTGAAGCTTTCTTT	CASSSQGWTEAFF
TRBD1	TRBJ1-1	once	TRBV18	TGTGCCAGCTCACAGGGACAGGGTTGGGGGAACACTGAAGCTTTCTTT	CASSQGQGWGNTEAFF
TRBD2	TRBJ2-2	NA	TRBV7-2	TGTGCCAGCAGCGTTCGCGCGGGGGGGCCTAGCGGGGAGCTGTTTTTT	CASSVRAGGPSGELFF
NA	TRBJ1-6	NA	TRBV3-1/TRBV3-2	TGTGCCAGCAGCCAAAGGGGGGGGAGGACAAATTCACCCCTCCACTTT	CASSQRGGRTNSPLHF
TRBD1	TRBJ1-3	NA	TRBV3-1/TRBV3-2	TGTGCCAGCAGCGCGGGACAGGGAGGAAACACCATATATTTT	CASSAGQGGNTIYF
NA	TRBJ2-7	once	TRBV3-1/TRBV3-2	TGTGCCAGCAGCCCAGAAGCGGGCCAATCCTACTACGAGCAGTACTTC	CASSPEAGQSYYEQYF
NA	TRBJ1-5	NA	TRBV19	TGTGCCAGCTGGCGGGACCCAAGAAGCAATCAGCCCCAGCATTTT	CASWRDPRSNQPQHF
TRBD1	TRBJ1-2	NA	TRBV10-3	TGTGCCATCAGTGAATTTACCGGGACAGCTAACTATGGCTACACCTTC	CAISEFTGTANYGYTF
NA	TRBJ1-1	NA	TRBV7-9	TGTGCCAGCAGCTTAGTTCAGGTGAACACTGAAGCTTTCTTT	CASSLVQVNTEAFF
TRBD1	TRBJ2-1	NA	TRBV5-4	TGTGCCAGCAGCCCCGGGACAGGGATCGATGAGCAGTTCTTC	CASSPGTGIDEQFF
NA	TRBJ2-3	NA	TRBV5-6	TGTGCCAGCAGCCCAAGGGAGGGGGTCCACGGTCGGACAGATACGCAGTATTTT	CASSPREGVHGRTDTQYF
NA	TRBJ2-1	NA	TRBV9	TGTGCCAGCAGCGAAGGGGCGAATGACTACAATGAGCAGTTCTTC	CASSEGANDYNEQFF
NA	TRBJ2-5	NA	TRBV5-4	TGTGCCAGCAGCTTATTGGCGGGACAGCAAGAGACCCAGTACTTC	CASSLLAGQQETQYF